This T cell receptor (beta chain) was obtained from a study of T cell repertoires in MIS-A myocarditis (dated by TCRdb to about 2022). The QIAamp DNA FFPE kit was used to extract genomic DNA from formalin-fixed paraffin-embedded autopsy tissue. TCRbeta CDR3 regions were amplified by the immunoSEQ bias-controlled multiplex PCR and were subjected to high-throughput sequencing. The original pipeline was this. CDR3 sequences were collapsed and filtered with the immunoSEQ vendor pipeline, and the abundance and frequency of each unique TCRbeta CDR3 were thereby quantified. Dominant CDR3 amino acid sequences were clustered with SARS-CoV-2-specific ImmuneCODE TCRbeta sequences by CD-HIT at a 90% global sequence identity threshold. A clone was classed as hyperexpanded at a frequency of 0.1 to 1 and as large at a frequency of 0.01 to 0.1. For the dominant clones, CDR3 amino acid sequences and V and J gene assignments were confirmed with MiXCR. The R stringdist package was used to calculate Levenshtein distances between the patient clonotypes and the ImmuneCODE hits. Here the immuneACCESS table is served through TCRdb, limited to in-frame sequences with V and J called. Missing clones are a known gap in these copies; in checked studies unresolved V genes cover under half, and the rest lacks a known reason. V and J calls and clone size are copied from that table; D and trimming were computed from the DNA. The sample yields 14,000 to 15,000 clones; over 70% were counted once. The top ten clonotypes cover around 60% of the sample.

Remarks on this clone: No cognate antigen has been identified for it. Base qualities are not provided; no much larger clone lies one nucleotide away.

Sequenced sample: left ventricle heart tissue obtained at autopsy. The cell subset or site tag for this specimen amounts to: cardiac tissue sample (left or right ventricle, interventricular septum, or pericardium). The TCR was taken from a man aged 18-30 years with fulminant myocarditis from multisystem inflammatory syndrome in adults (MIS-A) after COVID-19.

The CDR3 reads as follows: CASSYGSENTEAFF. The sequence in DNA is TGTGCCAGCAGTTATGGCAGTGAAAACACTGAAGCTTTCTTT. The V gene is TRBV6-6 and the J gene is TRBJ1-1; the D gene remains uncertain. The CDR3 starts with the cysteine, ends with the phenylalanine, and has 14 residues. Kept here is only the CDR3 DNA, which spans 42 bases and is read in frame from base 1. At the junction V is shortened by 3 bases and J by 2 bases, with 10 bases in between. CDR1 and CDR2, per the germline V gene (reference sequence), are MNHNY and SVGAGI.